This TCR beta chain was sequenced during a study of technical replicates of blood from a few donors. The CDR3 is made up of 15 amino acids. In germline, CDR1 is LGHNA, CDR2 YSLEER. Sequencing was performed with immunoSEQ multiplex PCR; in TCRdb, only in-frame clones are kept and a portion is missing. The repertoire consists of some 87,000 clones, with around 96% occurring once and the leading ten covering about 0.34%. Turning to this clone: Its ends do not fully match the called genes, so a read error is possible.

This TCR came from a human donor in good health. The sequencing input was T cells isolated from PBMCs. This chain links TRBV4-3 with TRBJ2-7; 11 bases fit TRBD2. CDR3: CASRQGLAVHYEQYF. The CDR3 region has the DNA TGCGCCAGCCGCCAGGGACTAGCGGTTCACTACGAGCAGTACTTC.